Reported below is one TCR beta chain. Germline V gene data show CDR1 as LNHDA and CDR2 as SQIVND (reference sequence). After removal of 9 bases from V and 4 bases from J, the junction contained 7 bases not matched to a gene. The CDR3 is 14 residues long. Method: immunoSEQ multiplex PCR; TCRdb's copy keeps in-frame clones and lacks some. The repertoire holds about 310,000 clones, with over 75% as singletons. The sample comes from a study of blood T cell repertoires in COVID-19. The receptor comes from a woman aged 40 to 50 who had recovered from COVID-19. J is TRBJ2-1 and V is TRBV19, with 9 bases identical to TRBD2. Material for sequencing was PBMCs or T cells enriched from blood (not recorded which). Here the CDR3 DNA reads TGTGCCAGCCTTGGCGGGGGGGCATACAATGAGCAGTTCTTC. Its translation is CASLGGGAYNEQFF. Full variable domain (rest looked up from reference TRBV19 and TRBJ2-1): DGGITQSPKYLFRKEGQNVTLSCEQNLNHDAMYWYRQDPGQGLRLIYYSQIVNDFQKGDIAEGYSVSREKKESFPLTVTSAQKNPTAFYLCASLGGGAYNEQFFGPGTRLTVL.